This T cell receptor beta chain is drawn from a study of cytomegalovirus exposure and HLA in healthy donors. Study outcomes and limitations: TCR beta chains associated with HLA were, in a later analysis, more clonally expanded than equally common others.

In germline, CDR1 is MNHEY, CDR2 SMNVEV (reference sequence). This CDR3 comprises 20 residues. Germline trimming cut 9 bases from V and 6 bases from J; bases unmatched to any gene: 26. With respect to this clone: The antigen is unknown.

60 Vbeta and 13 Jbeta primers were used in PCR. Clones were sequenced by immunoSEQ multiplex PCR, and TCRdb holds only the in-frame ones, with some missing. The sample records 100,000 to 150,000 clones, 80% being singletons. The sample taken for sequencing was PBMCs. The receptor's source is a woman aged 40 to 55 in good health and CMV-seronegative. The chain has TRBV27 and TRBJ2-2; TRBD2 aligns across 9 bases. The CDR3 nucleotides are TGTGCCAGTACCGACAGGAAGCTAGCGGGACTTCCCGAATTAGCCGGGGAGCTGTTTTTT. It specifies CASTDRKLAGLPELAGELFF.